This T cell receptor beta chain was found in a study of technical replicates of blood from a few donors. Germline-derived CDR1 and CDR2 are MGHRA and YSYEKL. The CDR3 consists of 16 residues. V was trimmed by 1 base and J by 0 bases, leaving 13 bases between them. The assay was immunoSEQ multiplex PCR, and TCRdb's table has in-frame clones only and misses some. The table includes 60,000 to 90,000 clones, around 93% detected once. The rearrangement links TRBV4-1 to TRBJ2-7, with D perhaps matching TRBD2 (5 bases). This sequence was found in a human donor in good health. The specimen sequenced was T cells isolated from PBMCs. The CDR3: CASSQVWRISSYEQYF. For the CDR3, the DNA is TGCGCCAGCAGCCAAGTATGGAGGATCAGCTCCTACGAGCAGTACTTC.